These T cell receptor beta chains were read from a single sample in a study of CD8 T cells in Susac syndrome. TCRdb used MiXCR to reprocess the immunoSEQ multiplex PCR reads, holding one entry per CDR3 protein. Of about 81,000 distinct CDR3 sequences in the sample, 94% are singletons; the top ten hold approximately 0.9%. Sequencing used CD8+ T cells from PBMCs. The receptors stem from a human donor with Susac syndrome. Each CDR3 is given with its conserved first and last residue. D genes are given only for firm matches.

TRBV7-9	NA	TRBJ2-1	CASWREVPHLEQFF	TGTGCCAGCTGGAGGGAGGTCCCCCATCTTGAGCAGTTCTTC
TRBV4-3	NA	TRBJ2-7	CASSQDLATSTYEQYF	TGCGCCAGCAGCCAAGATCTAGCGACTTCTACCTACGAGCAGTACTTC
TRBV4-2	NA	TRBJ2-6	CASSQEGSGANVLTF	TGTGCCAGCAGCCAAGAGGGGTCTGGGGCCAACGTCCTGACTTTC
TRBV25-1	TRBD1	TRBJ1-5	CASRQGRQPQHF	TGTGCCAGCAGACAGGGGCGACAGCCCCAGCATTTT
TRBV30	NA	TRBJ2-3	CAWSFVGPTDTQYF	TGTGCCTGGAGTTTCGTGGGGCCGACAGATACGCAGTATTTT
TRBV5-1	TRBD2	TRBJ2-7	CASSLAAGGGAYEQYF	TGCGCCAGCAGCTTAGCAGCCGGCGGGGGGGCGTACGAGCAGTACTTC
TRBV7-9	NA	TRBJ1-5	CASSSPGGTDINQPQHF	TGTGCCAGCAGCTCCCCCGGGGGGACCGATATCAATCAGCCCCAGCATTTT
TRBV19	NA	TRBJ2-7	CASSMPTGTSTYEQYF	TGTGCCAGTAGTATGCCGACCGGGACGTCTACCTACGAGCAGTACTTC
TRBV19	TRBD1	TRBJ2-7	CASSTRQGGSYEQYF	TGTGCCAGTAGTACCCGACAGGGGGGTTCCTACGAGCAGTACTTC
TRBV6-2/TRBV6-3	TRBD2	TRBJ2-7	CASTWGGRIYEQYF	TGTGCCAGCACTTGGGGCGGGAGGATCTACGAGCAGTACTTC
TRBV12-5	NA	TRBJ2-2	CASGLVLDDSRGTGELFF	TGTGCTAGTGGTTTGGTATTGGACGATTCCCGGGGAACCGGGGAGCTGTTTTTT
TRBV5-1	NA	TRBJ1-1	CASGHNTAEAFF	TGCGCCAGCGGGCACAACACAGCTGAAGCTTTCTTT
TRBV5-4	NA	TRBJ2-7	CASSWGLASSYEQYF	TGTGCCAGCAGCTGGGGACTTGCAAGCTCCTACGAGCAGTACTTC
TRBV7-9	NA	TRBJ2-7	CASSLTSIVEQYF	TGTGCCAGCAGCTTAACGTCCATCGTCGAGCAGTACTTC
TRBV7-6	TRBD1	TRBJ2-1	CASNPGQTNNEQFF	TGTGCCAGCAATCCGGGACAGACCAACAATGAGCAGTTCTTC